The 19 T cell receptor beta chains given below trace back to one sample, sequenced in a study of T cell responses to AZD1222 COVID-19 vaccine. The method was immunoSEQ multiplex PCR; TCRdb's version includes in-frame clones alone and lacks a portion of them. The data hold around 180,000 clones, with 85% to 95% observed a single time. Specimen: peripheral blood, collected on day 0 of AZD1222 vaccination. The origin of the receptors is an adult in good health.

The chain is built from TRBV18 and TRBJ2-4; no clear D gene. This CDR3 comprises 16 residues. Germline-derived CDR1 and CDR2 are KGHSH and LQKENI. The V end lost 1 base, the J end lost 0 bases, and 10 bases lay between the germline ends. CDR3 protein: CASSPLTNLAKNIQYF. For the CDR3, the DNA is TGTGCCAGCTCACCACTTACAAATCTAGCCAAAAACATTCAGTACTTC.

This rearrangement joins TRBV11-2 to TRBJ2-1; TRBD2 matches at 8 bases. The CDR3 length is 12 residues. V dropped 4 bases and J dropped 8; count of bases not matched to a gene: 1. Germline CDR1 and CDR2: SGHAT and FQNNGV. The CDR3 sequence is CASSYGGDEQFF. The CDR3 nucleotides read TGTGCCAGCAGCTACGGGGGGGATGAGCAGTTCTTC. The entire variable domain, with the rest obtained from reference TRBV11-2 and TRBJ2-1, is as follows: EAGVAQSPRYKIIEKRQSVAFWCNPISGHATLYWYQQILGQGPKLLIQFQNNGVVDDSQLPKDRFSAERLKGVDSTLKIQPAKLEDSAVYLCASSYGGDEQFFGPGTRLTVL.

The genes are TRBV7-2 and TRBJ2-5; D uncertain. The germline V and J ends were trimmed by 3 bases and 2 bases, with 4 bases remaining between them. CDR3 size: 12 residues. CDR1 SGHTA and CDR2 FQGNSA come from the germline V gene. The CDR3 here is CASSLGQETQYF. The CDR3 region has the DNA TGTGCCAGCAGCTTGGGTCAAGAGACCCAGTACTTC.

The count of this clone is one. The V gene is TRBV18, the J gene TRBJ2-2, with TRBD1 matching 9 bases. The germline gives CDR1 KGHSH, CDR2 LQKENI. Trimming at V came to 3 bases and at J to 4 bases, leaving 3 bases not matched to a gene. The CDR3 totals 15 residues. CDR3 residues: CASSPGQGPTGELFF. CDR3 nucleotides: TGTGCCAGCTCACCGGGACAGGGACCCACCGGGGAGCTGTTTTTT.

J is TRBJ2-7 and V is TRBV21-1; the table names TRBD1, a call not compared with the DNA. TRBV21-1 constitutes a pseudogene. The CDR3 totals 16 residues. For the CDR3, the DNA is TGTGCCAGCAGCAAGTCGCCGGGACAGGGGGAGTACGAGCAGTACTTC. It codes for CASSKSPGQGEYEQYF.

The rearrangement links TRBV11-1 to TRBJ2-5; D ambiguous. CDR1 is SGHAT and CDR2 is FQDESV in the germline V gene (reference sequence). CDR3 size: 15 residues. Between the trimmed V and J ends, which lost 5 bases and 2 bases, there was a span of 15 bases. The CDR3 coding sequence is TGTGCCAGCAGCATTAGCTTTGGGTTGCAAGAGACCCAGTACTTC. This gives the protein CASSISFGLQETQYF.

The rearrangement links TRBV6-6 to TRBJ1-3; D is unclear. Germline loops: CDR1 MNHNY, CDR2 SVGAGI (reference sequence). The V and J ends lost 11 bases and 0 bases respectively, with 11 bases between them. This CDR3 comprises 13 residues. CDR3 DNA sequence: TGTGCCTCCCGGTCAAGCTCTGGAAACACCATATATTTT. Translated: CASRSSSGNTIYF.

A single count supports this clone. The CDR3 sequence is CASSPPGTGNSPLHF. CDR3 nucleotide sequence: TGTGCCAGCTCGCCCCCCGGGACAGGGAATTCACCCCTCCACTTT. V gene TRBV18 combines with J gene TRBJ1-6; TRBD1 matches at 9 bases. V was clipped by 6 bases and J by 7 bases; unmatched bases: 7. The CDR3 spans 15 residues. Germline CDR1 is KGHSH and CDR2 is LQKENI.

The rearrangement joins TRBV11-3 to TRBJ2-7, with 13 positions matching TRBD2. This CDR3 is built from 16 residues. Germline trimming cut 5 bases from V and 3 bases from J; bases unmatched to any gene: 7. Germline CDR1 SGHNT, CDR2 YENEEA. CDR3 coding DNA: TGTGCCAGCAGCGCCCACGGACTAGCGGGAGTCTACGAGCAGTACTTC. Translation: CASSAHGLAGVYEQYF.

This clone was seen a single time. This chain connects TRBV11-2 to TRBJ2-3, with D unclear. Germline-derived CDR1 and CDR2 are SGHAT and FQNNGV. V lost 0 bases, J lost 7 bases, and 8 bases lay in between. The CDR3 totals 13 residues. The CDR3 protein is CASSLEGVNTQYF. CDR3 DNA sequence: TGTGCCAGCAGCTTAGAGGGCGTCAATACGCAGTATTTT.

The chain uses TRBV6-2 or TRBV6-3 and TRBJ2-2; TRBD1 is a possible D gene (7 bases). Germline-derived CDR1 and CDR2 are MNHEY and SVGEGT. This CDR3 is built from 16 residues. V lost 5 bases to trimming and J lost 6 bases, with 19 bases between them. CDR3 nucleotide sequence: TGTGCCAGCAGTGGATTCAGGGGGGTCAGGCCCGGGGAGCTGTTTTTT. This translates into CASSGFRGVRPGELFF.

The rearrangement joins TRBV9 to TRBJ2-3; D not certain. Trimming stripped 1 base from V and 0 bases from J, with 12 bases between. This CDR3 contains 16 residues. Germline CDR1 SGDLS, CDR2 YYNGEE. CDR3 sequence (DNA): TGTGCCAGCAGCGTAAGCGCAGGACGTAGCACAGATACGCAGTATTTT. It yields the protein CASSVSAGRSTDTQYF.

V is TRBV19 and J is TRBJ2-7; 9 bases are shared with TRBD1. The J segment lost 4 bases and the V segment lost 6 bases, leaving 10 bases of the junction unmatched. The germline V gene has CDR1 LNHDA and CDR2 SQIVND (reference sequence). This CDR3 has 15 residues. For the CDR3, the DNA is TGTGCCAGTAGCACGAGTGGACAGGGGAAATACGAGCAGTACTTC. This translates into CASSTSGQGKYEQYF.

CDR3 nucleotide sequence: TGTGCCAGCACCCCCCCTACAGGCTCTGGAAACACCATATATTTT. Its protein is CASTPPTGSGNTIYF. The J gene is TRBJ1-3, the V gene TRBV28; TRBD1 might be the D (5 bases). CDR1 is MDHEN and CDR2 is SYDVKM in the germline V gene. This CDR3 has 15 amino acids. Between the trimmed V and J ends, which lost 7 bases and 0 bases, there was a span of 13 bases.

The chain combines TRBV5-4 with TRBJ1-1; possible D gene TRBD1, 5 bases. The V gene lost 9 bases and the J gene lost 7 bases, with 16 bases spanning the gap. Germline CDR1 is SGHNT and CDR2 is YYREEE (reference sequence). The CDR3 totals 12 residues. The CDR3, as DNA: TGTGCCATAGGACATCCCCTCGGTGAAGCTTTCTTT. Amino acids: CAIGHPLGEAFF.

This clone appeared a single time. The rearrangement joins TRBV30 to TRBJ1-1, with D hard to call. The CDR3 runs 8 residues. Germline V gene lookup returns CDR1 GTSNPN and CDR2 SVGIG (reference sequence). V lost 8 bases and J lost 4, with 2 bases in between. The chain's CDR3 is CASTEAFF. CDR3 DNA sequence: TGTGCCAGCACTGAAGCTTTCTTT.

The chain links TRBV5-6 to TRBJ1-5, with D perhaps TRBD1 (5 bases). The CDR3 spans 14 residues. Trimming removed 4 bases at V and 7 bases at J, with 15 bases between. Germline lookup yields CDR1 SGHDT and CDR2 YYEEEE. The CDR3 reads CASSRGSRGQPQHF. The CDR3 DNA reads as TGTGCCAGCAGCCGCGGGAGCCGGGGGCAGCCCCAGCATTTT.

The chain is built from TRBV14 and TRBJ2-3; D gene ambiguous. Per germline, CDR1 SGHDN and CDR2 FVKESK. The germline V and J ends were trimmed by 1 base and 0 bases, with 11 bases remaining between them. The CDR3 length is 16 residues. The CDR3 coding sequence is TGTGCCAGCAGCCAAGTGGCGGAAACTAGCACAGATACGCAGTATTTT. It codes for CASSQVAETSTDTQYF.

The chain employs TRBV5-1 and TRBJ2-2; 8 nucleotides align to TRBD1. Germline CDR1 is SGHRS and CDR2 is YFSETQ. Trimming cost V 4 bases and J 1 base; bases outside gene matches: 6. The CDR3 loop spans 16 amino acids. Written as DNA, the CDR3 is TGCGCCAGCAGCAAACCAACAGGGGGGAACACCGGGGAGCTGTTTTTT. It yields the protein CASSKPTGGNTGELFF. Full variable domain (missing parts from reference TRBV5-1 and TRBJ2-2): KAGVTQTPRYLIKTRGQQVTLSCSPISGHRSVSWYQQTPGQGLQFLFEYFSETQRNKGNFPGRFSGRQFSNSRSEMNVSTLELGDSALYLCASSKPTGGNTGELFFGEGSRLTVL.